Listed here are 22 T cell receptor beta chains from one sample, sequenced in a study of T cell responses to AZD1222 COVID-19 vaccine. Using immunoSEQ multiplex PCR, the repertoire was profiled, and TCRdb retains in-frame clones only, with some absent. The repertoire holds around 150,000 clones, with about 93% as singletons. Sequencing was performed on peripheral blood, taken 28 days after the second AZD1222 dose. Receptor source: an adult who received the AZD1222 COVID-19 vaccine.

The V and J genes are TRBV3-1 (or the pseudogene TRBV3-2) and TRBJ1-2, with TRBD1 identical over 9 bases. Germline values: CDR1 LGHDT, CDR2 YNNKEL (reference sequence). Trimming at V came to 4 bases and at J to 4 bases, leaving 7 bases not matched to a gene. CDR3 length: 15 amino acids. The CDR3 DNA is TGTGCCAGCAGCCTTTACAGGGGGCCGGGCTATGGCTACACCTTC. This encodes CASSLYRGPGYGYTF.

The chain joins TRBV7-9 to TRBJ1-4, with D perhaps TRBD1 (5 bases). The CDR3 spans 15 residues. Per germline, CDR1 SEHNR and CDR2 FQNEAQ (reference sequence). The germline V and J ends were trimmed by 5 bases and 7 bases, with 17 bases remaining between them. In DNA form, the CDR3 reads TGTGCCAGCAGCACTCAGGGTGCTTCGGGTGAAAAACTGTTTTTT. Translated, it gives CASSTQGASGEKLFF.

The chain recombines TRBV5-5 with TRBJ1-2, with D unresolved. Germline CDR1 and CDR2: SGHKS and YYEKEE (reference sequence). CDR3 length: 16 amino acids. Trimming shortened V by 2 bases and J by 3 bases, and 17 bases separated the two germline ends. CDR3 region: CASSFPAGGTDYGYTF. In DNA form, the CDR3 reads TGTGCCAGCAGCTTTCCGGCCGGCGGTACCGACTATGGCTACACCTTC.

J is TRBJ1-5 and V is TRBV29-1, with TRBD1 matching over 11 bases. V lost 5 bases, J lost 7 bases, and 4 bases stayed unmatched. The length of the CDR3 is 13 residues. Germline-derived CDR1 and CDR2 are SQVTM and ANQGSEA. For the CDR3, the DNA is TGCAGCGTTCGGACAGGGGGCGCCCAGCCCCAGCATTTT. Translating gives CSVRTGGAQPQHF.

V usage is TRBV27 and J usage is TRBJ1-6, with unresolved D. CDR3 size: 13 residues. Between the trimmed V and J ends, which lost 3 bases and 7 bases, there was a span of 7 bases. Looked up from germline, CDR1 is MNHEY and CDR2 is SMNVEV (reference sequence). For the CDR3, the DNA is TGTGCCAGCAGTTTTACAGAAAATTCACCCCTCCACTTT. It encodes CASSFTENSPLHF.

The chain is built from TRBV27 and TRBJ1-4; 11 nucleotides match TRBD1. The CDR3 length is 19 residues. The ends lost 2 bases at V and 3 bases at J; junction bases unmatched: 11. The germline V gene has CDR1 MNHEY and CDR2 SMNVEV (reference sequence). CDR3 sequence (DNA): TGTGCCAGCAGTTTAACGGGGACAGGGGGGACAAGGCCTAATGAAAAACTGTTTTTT. Translated: CASSLTGTGGTRPNEKLFF. Together with reference TRBV27 and TRBJ1-4, the CDR3 gives the full variable domain: EAQVTQNPRYLITVTGKKLTVTCSQNMNHEYMSWYRQDPGLGLRQIYYSMNVEVTDKGDVPEGYKVSRKEKRNFPLILESPSPNQTSLYFCASSLTGTGGTRPNEKLFFGSGTQLSVL.

The rearrangement uses TRBV6-1 and TRBJ2-1; D is perhaps TRBD2 (6 bases). The CDR3 has 15 amino acids. Between the trimmed V and J ends, which lost 0 bases and 6 bases, there was a span of 12 bases. CDR1 and CDR2 from the germline V gene are MNHNS and SASEGT. The CDR3 bases are TGTGCCAGCAGTGAAGCCGGGAGACTTTCCAATGAGCAGTTCTTC. Translation: CASSEAGRLSNEQFF.

The chain joins TRBV29-1 to TRBJ2-1; D possibly corresponds to TRBD1 (6 bases). V lost 6 bases and J lost 4, with 10 bases in between. The germline V gene has CDR1 SQVTM and CDR2 ANQGSEA. This CDR3 comprises 12 residues. The CDR3 here is CSVDRGYNEQFF. The CDR3 DNA reads TGCAGCGTCGATAGGGGGTACAATGAGCAGTTCTTC.

This chain connects TRBV6-2 or TRBV6-3 to TRBJ1-5, with D perhaps matching TRBD1 (5 bases). Germline V gives CDR1 MNHEY, CDR2 SVGEGT. The CDR3 sequence is 17 residues long. V lost 2 bases to trimming and J lost 6 bases, with 20 bases between them. CDR3 in DNA: TGTGCCAGCAGTTACGCATCGCTGGGGGGGAGAGGTCAGCCCCAGCATTTT. Translated, it gives CASSYASLGGRGQPQHF.

CDR3 bases: TGTGCCAGCAGTGAAGGTCGACAGGGGTCCCATCAGCCCCAGCATTTT. Translated: CASSEGRQGSHQPQHF. The chain joins TRBV2 to TRBJ1-5; 8 nucleotides line up with TRBD1. Losses at the gene ends were 1 base for V and 5 bases for J; bases not matched to a gene: 7. Germline CDR1 reads SNHLY; CDR2 reads FYNNEI. The CDR3 spans 16 residues.

This clone was detected once. This chain joins TRBV6-5 and TRBJ2-7; 9 bases fit TRBD1. The CDR3 runs to 15 residues. V dropped 4 bases and J dropped 4; count of bases not matched to a gene: 8. CDR1 and CDR2 from the germline V gene are MNHEY and SVGAGI. The CDR3 DNA reads as TGTGCCAGCAGTTCCGCCGGGACAGGGAGGTACGAGCAGTACTTC. Protein: CASSSAGTGRYEQYF.

The chain links TRBV7-2 to TRBJ1-5; a weak D match, TRBD1 (6 bases). The CDR3 runs 14 residues. Germline CDR1 reads SGHTA; CDR2 reads FQGNSA. V dropped 5 bases and J dropped 3 bases, with 11 bases sitting between them. CDR3 nucleotide sequence: TGTGCCAGCAGCCAGACAGGTTTCAATCAGCCCCAGCATTTT. Protein: CASSQTGFNQPQHF.

The rearrangement joins TRBV5-1 to TRBJ1-5; D not resolved. Germline CDR1 is SGHRS and CDR2 is YFSETQ. The length of the CDR3 is 13 residues. Trimming cost V 2 bases and J 2 bases, with 5 bases left between them. The CDR3 protein is CASSLSGNQPQHF. CDR3 DNA: TGCGCCAGCAGCTTATCCGGCAATCAGCCCCAGCATTTT.

The table lists this clone with a count of one. V gene TRBV7-8 combines with J gene TRBJ1-5, with D uncertain. In germline, CDR1 is SGHVS, CDR2 FQNEAQ. The CDR3 consists of 11 residues. Between the trimmed V and J ends, which lost 0 bases and 10 bases, there was a span of 4 bases. Here the CDR3 DNA reads TGTGCCAGCAGCTTAGCGGGCCCCCAGCATTTT. Amino acids: CASSLAGPQHF.

CDR3 residues: CASSLAQGRNEQFF. In DNA, the CDR3 is TGTGCCAGCAGTTTGGCCCAGGGGCGGAATGAGCAGTTCTTC. The chain has TRBV27 and TRBJ2-1, with D possibly TRBD1 on 6 matching bases. Germline V CDR1 and CDR2: MNHEY, SMNVEV (reference sequence). V was shortened by 3 bases and J by 7 bases, with 13 bases between the two germline ends. CDR3 length equals 14 residues.

V gene TRBV2 combines with J gene TRBJ1-2, with D possibly TRBD1 on 5 matching bases. Germline values: CDR1 SNHLY, CDR2 FYNNEI. V was cut by 2 bases and J by 3 bases, with 10 bases left in between. This CDR3 contains 14 residues. CDR3 bases: TGTGCCAGCAGTGAAAAGGGGAAGTACTATGGCTACACCTTC. This encodes CASSEKGKYYGYTF.

The chain joins TRBV10-2 to TRBJ2-5; D gene ambiguous. This CDR3 has 12 residues. CDR1 WSHSY and CDR2 SAAADI come from the germline V gene. The V end lost 0 bases, the J end lost 5 bases, and 4 bases lay between the germline ends. CDR3 bases: TGCGCCAGCAGTGAGTCGAGGGAGACCCAGTACTTC. It encodes CASSESRETQYF.

V is TRBV2 and J is TRBJ1-2; 7 bases are shared with TRBD1. V lost 1 base, J lost 8 bases, and 10 bases stayed unmatched. CDR3 length: 15 amino acids. Per the germline V gene, CDR1 is SNHLY and CDR2 is FYNNEI. The CDR3 sequence is CASSEGVTGVVGYTF. DNA of the CDR3: TGTGCCAGCAGTGAAGGGGTCACAGGGGTGGTGGGCTACACCTTC. Drawing the rest from reference TRBV2 and TRBJ1-2, the complete variable domain is EPEVTQTPSHQVTQMGQEVILRCVPISNHLYFYWYRQILGQKVEFLVSFYNNEISEKSEIFDDQFSVERPDGSNFTLKIRSTKLEDSAMYFCASSEGVTGVVGYTFGSGTRLTVV.

The chain combines TRBV5-1 with TRBJ2-3; 7 nucleotides line up with TRBD2. With V trimmed by 4 bases and J by 0 bases, 5 bases remained unmatched. The CDR3 is 15 amino acids. Germline CDR1 SGHRS, CDR2 YFSETQ. The CDR3 here is CASSLGTTSTDTQYF. CDR3 sequence (DNA): TGCGCCAGCAGCCTAGGGACTACCAGCACAGATACGCAGTATTTT.

A single count supports this clone. This chain joins TRBV29-1 and TRBJ1-6; TRBD1 matches at 7 bases. The germline V gene has CDR1 SQVTM and CDR2 ANQGSEA. V was pared by 6 bases and J by 7 bases, with 9 bases of the junction left unmatched. The CDR3 sequence is 14 residues long. The CDR3 here is CSVRTGTENSPLHF. The CDR3 nucleotides read TGCAGCGTCCGTACCGGGACAGAGAATTCACCCCTCCACTTT.

The chain couples TRBV19 to TRBJ1-2, with D possibly matching TRBD1 (6 bases). CDR3 size: 12 residues. The germline V and J ends were trimmed by 5 bases and 8 bases, with 12 bases remaining between them. Germline CDR1 and CDR2: LNHDA and SQIVND (reference sequence). The CDR3 protein is CASSHYTGGYTF. The CDR3 nucleotides read TGTGCCAGTAGTCACTATACAGGGGGCTACACCTTC.

The rearrangement joins TRBV5-1 to TRBJ2-3; D may be TRBD1 or TRBD2 (5 bases each). Germline V gene data show CDR1 as SGHRS and CDR2 as YFSETQ. CDR3 size: 16 residues. The germline V and J ends were trimmed by 1 base and 0 bases, with 12 bases remaining between them. CDR3 sequence: CASSLIQGASTDTQYF. The CDR3, as DNA: TGCGCCAGCAGCTTGATCCAGGGAGCCAGCACAGATACGCAGTATTTT.